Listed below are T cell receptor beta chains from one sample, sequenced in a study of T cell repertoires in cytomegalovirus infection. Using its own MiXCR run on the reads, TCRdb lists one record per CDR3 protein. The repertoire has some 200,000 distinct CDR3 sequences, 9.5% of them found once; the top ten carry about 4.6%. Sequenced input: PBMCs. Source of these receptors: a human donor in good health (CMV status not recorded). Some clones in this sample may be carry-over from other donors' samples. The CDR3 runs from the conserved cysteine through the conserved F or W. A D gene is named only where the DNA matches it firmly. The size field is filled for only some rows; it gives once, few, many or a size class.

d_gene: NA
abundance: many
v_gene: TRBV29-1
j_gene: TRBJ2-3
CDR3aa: CSVEPQVGGTDTQYF
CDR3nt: TGCAGCGTTGAACCCCAAGTGGGTGGCACAGATACGCAGTATTTT

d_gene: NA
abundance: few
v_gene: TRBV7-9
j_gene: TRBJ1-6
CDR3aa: CASSPGPEGNSPLHF
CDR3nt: TGTGCCAGCAGCCCAGGTCCTGAAGGGAATTCACCCCTCCACTTT

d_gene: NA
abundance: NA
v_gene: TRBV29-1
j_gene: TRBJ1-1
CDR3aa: CSVLLGGNTEAFF
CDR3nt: TGCAGCGTTCTTTTAGGGGGGAACACTGAAGCTTTCTTT

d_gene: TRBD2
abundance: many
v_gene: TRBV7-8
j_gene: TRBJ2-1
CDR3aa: CASSHGGLAVISNEQFF
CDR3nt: TGTGCCAGCAGTCACGGCGGACTAGCGGTTATCAGCAATGAGCAGTTCTTC

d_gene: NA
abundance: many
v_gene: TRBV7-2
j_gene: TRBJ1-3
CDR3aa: CASSSHARSLGNTIYF
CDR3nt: TGTGCCAGCAGCTCCCATGCAAGATCGCTCGGAAACACCATATATTTT

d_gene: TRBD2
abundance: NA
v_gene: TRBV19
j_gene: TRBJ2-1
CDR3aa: CASRELAGGRSEQFF
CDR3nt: TGTGCCAGTAGGGAACTAGCGGGGGGGCGTAGTGAGCAGTTCTTC

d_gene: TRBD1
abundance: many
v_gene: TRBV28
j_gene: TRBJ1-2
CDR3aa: CASSVPGQGDYGYTF
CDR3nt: TGTGCCAGCAGTGTACCGGGACAGGGAGACTATGGCTACACCTTC

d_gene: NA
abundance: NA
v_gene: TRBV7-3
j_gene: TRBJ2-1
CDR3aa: CASSLTALDNEPFF
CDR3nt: TGTGCCAGCAGCTTAACAGCGCTAGACAATGAGCCGTTCTTC

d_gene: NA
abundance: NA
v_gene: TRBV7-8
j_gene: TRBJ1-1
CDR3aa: CASSLSGQMNTEAFF
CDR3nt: TGTGCCAGCAGCTTAAGTGGGCAGATGAACACTGAAGCTTTCTTT

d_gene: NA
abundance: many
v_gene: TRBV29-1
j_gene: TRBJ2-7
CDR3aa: CSVRGTFYEQYF
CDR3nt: TGCAGCGTTCGGGGGACTTTCTACGAGCAGTACTTC

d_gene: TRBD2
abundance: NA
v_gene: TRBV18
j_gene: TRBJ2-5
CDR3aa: CASSPIGGTGTSGETQYF
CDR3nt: TGTGCCAGCTCACCAATTGGCGGGACCGGGACTAGCGGGGAGACCCAGTACTTC

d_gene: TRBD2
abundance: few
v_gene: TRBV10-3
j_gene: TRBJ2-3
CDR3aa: CAIKRGRDTDTQYF
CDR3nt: TGTGCCATCAAACGGGGGAGGGACACAGATACGCAGTATTTT

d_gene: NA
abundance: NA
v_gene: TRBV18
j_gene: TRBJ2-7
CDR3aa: CASSRTDYDYEQYF
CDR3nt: TGTGCCAGCTCACGGACGGACTACGACTACGAGCAGTACTTC

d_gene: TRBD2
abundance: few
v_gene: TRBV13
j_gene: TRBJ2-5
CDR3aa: CASSIAGVQETQYF
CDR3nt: TGTGCCAGCTCCATAGCGGGGGTCCAAGAGACCCAGTACTTC

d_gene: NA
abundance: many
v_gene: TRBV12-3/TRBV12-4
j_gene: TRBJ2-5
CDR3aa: CASSQGSLQETQYF
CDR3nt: TGTGCCAGCAGTCAGGGGTCGCTCCAAGAGACCCAGTACTTC

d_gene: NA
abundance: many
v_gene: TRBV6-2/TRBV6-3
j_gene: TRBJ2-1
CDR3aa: CASRSTGITYNEQFF
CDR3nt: TGTGCCAGCAGATCAACAGGGATCACCTACAATGAGCAGTTCTTC

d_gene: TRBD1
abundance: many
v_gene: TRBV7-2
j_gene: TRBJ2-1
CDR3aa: CASRRDRGVFNEQFF
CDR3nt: TGTGCCAGCAGGCGGGACAGGGGCGTGTTTAATGAGCAGTTCTTC

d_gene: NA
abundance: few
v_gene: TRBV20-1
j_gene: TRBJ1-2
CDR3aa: CSALTGTGYGYTF
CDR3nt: TGCAGTGCTTTAACCGGGACGGGCTATGGCTACACCTTC

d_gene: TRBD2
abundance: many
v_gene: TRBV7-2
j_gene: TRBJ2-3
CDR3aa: CASSNQLAGGYSSTDTQYF
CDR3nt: TGTGCCAGCAGCAACCAGCTAGCGGGGGGGTATTCTAGCACAGATACGCAGTATTTT

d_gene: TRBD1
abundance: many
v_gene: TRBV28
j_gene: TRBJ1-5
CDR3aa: CASSSPGQGTDWPQHF
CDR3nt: TGTGCCAGCAGTTCACCGGGACAGGGTACAGATTGGCCCCAGCATTTT

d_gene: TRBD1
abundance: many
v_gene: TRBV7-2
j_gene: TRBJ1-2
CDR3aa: CASSLERTGLYYGYTF
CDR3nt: TGTGCCAGCAGCTTAGAGAGGACAGGGCTTTACTATGGCTACACCTTC

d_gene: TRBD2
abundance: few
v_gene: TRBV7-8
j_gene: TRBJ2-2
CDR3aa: CASSSGLALTGELFF
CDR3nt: TGTGCCAGCAGCTCGGGACTAGCGCTCACCGGGGAGCTGTTTTTT

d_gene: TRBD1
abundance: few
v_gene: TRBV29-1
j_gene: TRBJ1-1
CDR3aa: CSADRGPNTEAFF
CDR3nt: TGCAGCGCCGACAGGGGGCCGAACACTGAAGCTTTCTTT

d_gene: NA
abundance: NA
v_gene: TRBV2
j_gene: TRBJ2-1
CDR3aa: CASKETGEYNEQFF
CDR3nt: TGTGCCAGCAAAGAGACTGGGGAGTACAATGAGCAGTTCTTC

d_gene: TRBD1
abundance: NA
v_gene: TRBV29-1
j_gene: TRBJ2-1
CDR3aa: CSVGDRVRNEQFF
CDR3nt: TGCAGCGTTGGGGACAGGGTAAGGAATGAGCAGTTCTTC

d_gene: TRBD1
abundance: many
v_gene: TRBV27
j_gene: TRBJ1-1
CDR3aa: CASSLTGQVNTEAFF
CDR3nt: TGTGCCAGCAGTTTGACGGGACAGGTGAACACTGAAGCTTTCTTT

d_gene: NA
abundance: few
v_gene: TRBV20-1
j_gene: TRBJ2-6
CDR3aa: CSAPQAGPLSSGANVLTF
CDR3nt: TGCAGTGCTCCCCAGGCGGGTCCCCTAAGCTCTGGGGCCAACGTCCTGACTTTC

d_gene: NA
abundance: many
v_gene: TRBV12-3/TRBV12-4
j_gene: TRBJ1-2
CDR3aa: CASRIGVGGYGYTF
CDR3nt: TGTGCCAGCAGGATCGGGGTCGGCGGCTATGGCTACACCTTC

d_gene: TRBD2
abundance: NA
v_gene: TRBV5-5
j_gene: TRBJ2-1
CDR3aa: CASSRQVASGIHEQFF
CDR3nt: TGTGCCAGCAGCCGGCAGGTGGCTAGCGGGATCCATGAGCAGTTCTTC

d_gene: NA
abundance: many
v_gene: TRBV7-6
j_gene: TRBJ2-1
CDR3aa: CASSAGLMSGEQFF
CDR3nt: TGTGCCAGCAGCGCGGGACTTATGTCGGGTGAGCAGTTCTTC

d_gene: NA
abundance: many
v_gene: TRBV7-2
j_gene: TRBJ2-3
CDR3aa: CASSFGLASDTQYF
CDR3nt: TGTGCCAGCAGTTTTGGGCTAGCTAGTGATACGCAGTATTTT

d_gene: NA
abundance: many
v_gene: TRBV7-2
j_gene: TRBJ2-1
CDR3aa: CASSYYNEQFF
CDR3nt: TGTGCCAGCAGCTATTACAATGAGCAGTTCTTC

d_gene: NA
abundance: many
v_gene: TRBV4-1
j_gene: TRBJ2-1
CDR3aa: CASSQGEAGSYNEQFF
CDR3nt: TGCGCCAGCAGCCAAGGGGAGGCGGGATCCTACAATGAGCAGTTCTTC

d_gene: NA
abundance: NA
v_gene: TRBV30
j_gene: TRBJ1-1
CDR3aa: CMGARMNTEAFF
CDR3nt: TGTATGGGGGCACGCATGAACACTGAAGCTTTCTTT

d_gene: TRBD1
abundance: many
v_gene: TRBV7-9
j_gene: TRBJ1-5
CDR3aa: CASSRETGDQPQHF
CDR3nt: TGTGCCAGCAGCCGGGAGACAGGGGATCAGCCCCAGCATTTT

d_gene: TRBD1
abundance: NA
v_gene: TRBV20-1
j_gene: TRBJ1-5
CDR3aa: CSAQTAGGWGQPQHF
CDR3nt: TGCAGTGCTCAGACGGCAGGGGGTTGGGGTCAGCCCCAGCATTTT

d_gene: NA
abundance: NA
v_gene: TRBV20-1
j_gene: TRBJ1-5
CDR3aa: CSAQDSNQPQHF
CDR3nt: TGCAGTGCCCAGGATAGCAATCAGCCCCAGCATTTT

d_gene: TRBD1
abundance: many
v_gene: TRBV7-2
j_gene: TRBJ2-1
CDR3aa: CASKQTGGAGEQFF
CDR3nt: TGTGCCAGCAAACAGACAGGGGGGGCGGGTGAGCAGTTCTTC

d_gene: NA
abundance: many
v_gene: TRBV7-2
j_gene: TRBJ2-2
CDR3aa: CASSPPGVGELFF
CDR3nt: TGTGCCAGCAGCCCACCTGGCGTCGGGGAGCTGTTTTTT

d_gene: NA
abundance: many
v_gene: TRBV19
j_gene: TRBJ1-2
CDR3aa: CASTRGGSYGYTF
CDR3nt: TGTGCCAGTACGCGAGGGGGGAGCTATGGCTACACCTTC

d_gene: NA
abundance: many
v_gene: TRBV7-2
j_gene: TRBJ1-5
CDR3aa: CASSLVHQGRQPQHF
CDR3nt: TGTGCCAGCAGCCTAGTTCACCAGGGACGGCAGCCCCAGCATTTT

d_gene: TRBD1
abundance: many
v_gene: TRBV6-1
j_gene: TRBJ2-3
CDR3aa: CASKDRVTLTDTQYF
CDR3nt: TGTGCCAGCAAGGACAGGGTCACCCTTACAGATACGCAGTATTTT